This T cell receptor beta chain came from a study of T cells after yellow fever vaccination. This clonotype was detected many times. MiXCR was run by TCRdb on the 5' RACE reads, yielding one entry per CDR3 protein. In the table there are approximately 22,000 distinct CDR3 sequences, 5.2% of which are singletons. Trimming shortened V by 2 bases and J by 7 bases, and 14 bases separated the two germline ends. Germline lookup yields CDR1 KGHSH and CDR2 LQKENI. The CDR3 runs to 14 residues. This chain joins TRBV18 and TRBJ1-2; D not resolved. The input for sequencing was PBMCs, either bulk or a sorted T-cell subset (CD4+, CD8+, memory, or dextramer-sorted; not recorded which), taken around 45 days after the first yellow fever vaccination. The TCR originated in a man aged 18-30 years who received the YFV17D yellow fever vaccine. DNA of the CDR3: TGTGCCAGCTCACCAGACACATCCATAGCTGGCTACACCTTC. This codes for CASSPDTSIAGYTF.